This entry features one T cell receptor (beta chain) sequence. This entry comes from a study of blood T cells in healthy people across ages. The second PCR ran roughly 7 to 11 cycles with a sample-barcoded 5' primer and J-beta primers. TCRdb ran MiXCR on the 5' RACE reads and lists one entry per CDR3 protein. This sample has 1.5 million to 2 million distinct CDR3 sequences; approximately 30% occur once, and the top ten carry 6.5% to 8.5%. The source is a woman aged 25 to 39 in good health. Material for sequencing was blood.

CDR3 in amino acids: CASSPRGQGYTEAFF. The CDR3 nucleotides are TGTGCCAGCAGCCCTAGGGGACAGGGTTACACTGAAGCTTTCTTT. The chain recombines TRBV7-2 with TRBJ1-1, with 9 bases that match TRBD1. This CDR3 is 15 amino acids long. V lost 5 bases, J lost 3 bases, and 7 bases stayed unmatched. Germline CDR1 and CDR2: SGHTA and FQGNSA.